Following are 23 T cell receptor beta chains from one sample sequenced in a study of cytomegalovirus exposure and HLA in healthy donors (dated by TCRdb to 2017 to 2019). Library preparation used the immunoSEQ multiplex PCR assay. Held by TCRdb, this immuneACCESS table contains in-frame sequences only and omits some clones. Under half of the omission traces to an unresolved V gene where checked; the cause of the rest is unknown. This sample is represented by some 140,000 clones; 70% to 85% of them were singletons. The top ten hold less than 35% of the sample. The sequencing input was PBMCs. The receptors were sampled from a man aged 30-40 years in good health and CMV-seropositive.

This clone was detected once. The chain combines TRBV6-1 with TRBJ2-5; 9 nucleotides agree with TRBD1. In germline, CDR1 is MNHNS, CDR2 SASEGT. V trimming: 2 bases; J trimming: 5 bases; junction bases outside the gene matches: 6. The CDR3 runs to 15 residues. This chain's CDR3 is CASSEKRDRVETQYF. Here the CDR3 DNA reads TGTGCCAGCAGTGAAAAACGGGACAGGGTCGAGACCCAGTACTTC.

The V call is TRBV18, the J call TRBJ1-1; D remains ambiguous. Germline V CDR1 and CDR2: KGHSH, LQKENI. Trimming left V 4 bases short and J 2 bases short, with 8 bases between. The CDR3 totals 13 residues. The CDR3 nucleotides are TGTGCCAGCTCACACTCTCATAACACTGAAGCTTTCTTT. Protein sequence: CASSHSHNTEAFF. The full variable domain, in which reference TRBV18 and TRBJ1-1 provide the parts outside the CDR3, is NAGVMQNPRHLVRRRGQEARLRCSPMKGHSHVYWYRQLPEEGLKFMVYLQKENIIDESGMPKERFSAEFPKEGPSILRIQQVVRGDSAAYFCASSHSHNTEAFFGQGTRLTVV.

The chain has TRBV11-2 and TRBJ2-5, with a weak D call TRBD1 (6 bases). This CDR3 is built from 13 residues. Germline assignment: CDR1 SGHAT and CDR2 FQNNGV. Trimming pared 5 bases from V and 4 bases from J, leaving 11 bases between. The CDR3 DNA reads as TGTGCCAGCAGCCGAGGGGGTGGAGAGACCCAGTACTTC. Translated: CASSRGGGETQYF.

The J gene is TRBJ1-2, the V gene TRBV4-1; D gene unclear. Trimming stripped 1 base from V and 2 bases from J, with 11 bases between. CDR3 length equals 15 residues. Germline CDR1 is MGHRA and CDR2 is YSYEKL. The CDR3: CASSQAGSSNYGYTF. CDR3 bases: TGCGCCAGCAGCCAAGCTGGGAGCAGCAACTATGGCTACACCTTC.

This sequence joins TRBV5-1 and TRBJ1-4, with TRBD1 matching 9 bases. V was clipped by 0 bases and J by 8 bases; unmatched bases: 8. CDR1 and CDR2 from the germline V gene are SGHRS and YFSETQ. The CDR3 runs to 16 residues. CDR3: CASSLAKTGGGEKLFF. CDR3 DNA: TGCGCCAGCAGCTTGGCTAAGACAGGGGGAGGAGAAAAACTGTTTTTT.

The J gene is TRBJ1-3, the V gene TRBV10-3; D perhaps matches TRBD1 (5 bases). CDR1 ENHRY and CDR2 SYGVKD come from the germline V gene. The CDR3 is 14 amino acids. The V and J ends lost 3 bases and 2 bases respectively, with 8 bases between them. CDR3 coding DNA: TGTGCCATCAGTGATATAGGGGCTGGAAACACCATATATTTT. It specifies CAISDIGAGNTIYF.

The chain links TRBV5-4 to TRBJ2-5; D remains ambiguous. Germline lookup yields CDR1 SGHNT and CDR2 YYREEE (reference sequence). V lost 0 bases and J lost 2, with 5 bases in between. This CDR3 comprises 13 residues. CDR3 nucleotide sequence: TGTGCCAGCAGCTTGGATTCTCAAGAGACCCAGTACTTC. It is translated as CASSLDSQETQYF.

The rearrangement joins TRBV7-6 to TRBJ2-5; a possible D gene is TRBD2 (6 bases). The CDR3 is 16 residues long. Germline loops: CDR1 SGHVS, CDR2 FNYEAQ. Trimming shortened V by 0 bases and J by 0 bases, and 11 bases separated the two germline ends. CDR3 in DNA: TGTGCCAGCAGCTTAGCAGTGGCGGGAAACCAAGAGACCCAGTACTTC. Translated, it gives CASSLAVAGNQETQYF.

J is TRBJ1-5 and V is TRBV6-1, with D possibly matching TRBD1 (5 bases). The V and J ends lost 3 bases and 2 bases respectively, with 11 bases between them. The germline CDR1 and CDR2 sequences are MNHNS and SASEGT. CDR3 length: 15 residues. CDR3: CASSDDPGGNQPQHF. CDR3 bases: TGTGCCAGCAGTGATGACCCGGGGGGCAATCAGCCCCAGCATTTT.

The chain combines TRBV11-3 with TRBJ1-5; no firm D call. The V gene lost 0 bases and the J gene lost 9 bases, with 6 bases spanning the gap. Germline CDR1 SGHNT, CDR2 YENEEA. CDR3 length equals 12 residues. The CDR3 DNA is TGTGCCAGCAGCTTAGATCTTCTGCCCCAGCATTTT. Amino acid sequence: CASSLDLLPQHF. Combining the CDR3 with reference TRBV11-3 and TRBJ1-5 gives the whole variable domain EAGVVQSPRYKIIEKKQPVAFWCNPISGHNTLYWYLQNLGQGPELLIRYENEEAVDDSQLPKDRFSAERLKGVDSTLKIQPAELGDSAVYLCASSLDLLPQHFGDGTRLSIL.

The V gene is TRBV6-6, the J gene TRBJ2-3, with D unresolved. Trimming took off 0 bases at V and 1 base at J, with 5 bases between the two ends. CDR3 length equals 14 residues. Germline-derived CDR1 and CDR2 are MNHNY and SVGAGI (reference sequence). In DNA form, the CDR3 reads TGTGCCAGCAGTTACTCCTTTGGCACAGATACGCAGTATTTT. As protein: CASSYSFGTDTQYF.

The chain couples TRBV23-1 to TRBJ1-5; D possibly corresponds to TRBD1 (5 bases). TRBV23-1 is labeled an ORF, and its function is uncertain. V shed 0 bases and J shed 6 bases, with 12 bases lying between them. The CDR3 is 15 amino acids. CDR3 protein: CASSQSKGWGQPQHF. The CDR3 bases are TGCGCCAGCAGTCAATCGAAGGGGTGGGGTCAGCCCCAGCATTTT.

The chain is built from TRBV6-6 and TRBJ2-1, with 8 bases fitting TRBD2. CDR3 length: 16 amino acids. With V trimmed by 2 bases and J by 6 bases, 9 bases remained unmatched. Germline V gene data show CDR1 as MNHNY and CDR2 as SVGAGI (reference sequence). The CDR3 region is CASSYGVAGLRNEQFF. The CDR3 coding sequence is TGTGCCAGCAGTTACGGGGTAGCGGGGTTGCGCAATGAGCAGTTCTTC.

The CDR3 protein is CASSFLGGGEGYTF. The CDR3 DNA follows: TGTGCCAGCAGTTTCCTCGGGGGGGGCGAAGGCTACACCTTC. This chain joins TRBV27 and TRBJ1-2; TRBD1 might be the D (6 bases). The CDR3 spans 14 residues. The germline CDR1 and CDR2 sequences are MNHEY and SMNVEV (reference sequence). Trimming took off 3 bases at V and 8 bases at J, with 16 bases between the two ends.

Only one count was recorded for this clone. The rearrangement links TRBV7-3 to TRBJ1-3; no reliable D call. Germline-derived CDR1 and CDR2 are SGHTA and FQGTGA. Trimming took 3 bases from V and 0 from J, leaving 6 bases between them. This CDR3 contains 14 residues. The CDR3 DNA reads TGTGCCAGCAGCTTTGGCGGCTCTGGAAACACCATATATTTT. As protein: CASSFGGSGNTIYF.

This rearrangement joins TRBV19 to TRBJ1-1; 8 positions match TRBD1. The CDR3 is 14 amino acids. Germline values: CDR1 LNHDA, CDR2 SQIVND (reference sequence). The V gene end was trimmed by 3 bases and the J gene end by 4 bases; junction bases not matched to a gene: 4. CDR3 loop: CASSIQGARTEAFF. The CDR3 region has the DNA TGTGCCAGTAGTATTCAGGGGGCGCGCACTGAAGCTTTCTTT.

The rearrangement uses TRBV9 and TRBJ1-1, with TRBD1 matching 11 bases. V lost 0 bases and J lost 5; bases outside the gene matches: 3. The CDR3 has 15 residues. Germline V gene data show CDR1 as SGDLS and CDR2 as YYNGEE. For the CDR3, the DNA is TGTGCCAGCAGCGTAGAAGGGACAGGGGGGACTGAAGCTTTCTTT. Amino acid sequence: CASSVEGTGGTEAFF.

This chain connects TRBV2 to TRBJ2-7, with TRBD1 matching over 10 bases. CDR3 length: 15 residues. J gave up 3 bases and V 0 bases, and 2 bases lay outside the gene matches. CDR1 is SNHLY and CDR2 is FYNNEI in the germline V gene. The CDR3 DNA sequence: TGTGCCAGCAGTGAAGCAGGACAGGGGGGCTACGAGCAGTACTTC. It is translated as CASSEAGQGGYEQYF.

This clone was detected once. The DNA for the CDR3 is TGCGCCAGCAGCCAAGATCAGGATCAGGGAGAGACCCAGTACTTC. This encodes CASSQDQDQGETQYF. The V gene is TRBV4-3, the J gene TRBJ2-5, with D possibly TRBD1 on 5 matching bases. V was pared by 0 bases and J by 4 bases, with 12 bases between. Germline V gives CDR1 LGHNA, CDR2 YSLEER. CDR3 size: 15 residues.

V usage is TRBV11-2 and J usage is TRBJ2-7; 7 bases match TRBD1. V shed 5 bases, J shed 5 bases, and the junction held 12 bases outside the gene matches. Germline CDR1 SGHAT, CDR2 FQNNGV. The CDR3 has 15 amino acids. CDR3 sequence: CASSPKQDRLHEQYF. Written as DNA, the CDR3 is TGTGCCAGCAGCCCGAAACAGGACAGGCTCCACGAGCAGTACTTC.

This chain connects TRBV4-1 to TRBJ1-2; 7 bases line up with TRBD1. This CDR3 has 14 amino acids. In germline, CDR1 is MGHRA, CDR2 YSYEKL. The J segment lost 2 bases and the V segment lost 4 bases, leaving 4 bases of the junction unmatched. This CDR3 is CASSPQTGNYGYTF. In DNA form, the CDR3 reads TGCGCCAGCAGCCCCCAGACAGGGAACTATGGCTACACCTTC.

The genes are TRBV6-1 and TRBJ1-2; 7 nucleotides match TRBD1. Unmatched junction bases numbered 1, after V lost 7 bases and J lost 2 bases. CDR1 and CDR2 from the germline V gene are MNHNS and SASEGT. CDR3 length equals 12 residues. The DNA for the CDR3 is TGTGCCAGCACGGACAGGAACTATGGCTACACCTTC. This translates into CASTDRNYGYTF.

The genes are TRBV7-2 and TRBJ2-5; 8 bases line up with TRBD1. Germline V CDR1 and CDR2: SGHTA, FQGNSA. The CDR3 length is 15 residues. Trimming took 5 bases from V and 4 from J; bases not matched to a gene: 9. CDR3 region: CASSPWTGFGETQYF. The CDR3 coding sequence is TGTGCCAGCAGCCCCTGGACAGGGTTTGGAGAGACCCAGTACTTC. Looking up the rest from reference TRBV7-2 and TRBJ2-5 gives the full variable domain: GAGVSQSPSNKVTEKGKDVELRCDPISGHTALYWYRQSLGQGLEFLIYFQGNSAPDKSGLPSDRFSAERTGGSVSTLTIQRTQQEDSAVYLCASSPWTGFGETQYFGPGTRLLVL.